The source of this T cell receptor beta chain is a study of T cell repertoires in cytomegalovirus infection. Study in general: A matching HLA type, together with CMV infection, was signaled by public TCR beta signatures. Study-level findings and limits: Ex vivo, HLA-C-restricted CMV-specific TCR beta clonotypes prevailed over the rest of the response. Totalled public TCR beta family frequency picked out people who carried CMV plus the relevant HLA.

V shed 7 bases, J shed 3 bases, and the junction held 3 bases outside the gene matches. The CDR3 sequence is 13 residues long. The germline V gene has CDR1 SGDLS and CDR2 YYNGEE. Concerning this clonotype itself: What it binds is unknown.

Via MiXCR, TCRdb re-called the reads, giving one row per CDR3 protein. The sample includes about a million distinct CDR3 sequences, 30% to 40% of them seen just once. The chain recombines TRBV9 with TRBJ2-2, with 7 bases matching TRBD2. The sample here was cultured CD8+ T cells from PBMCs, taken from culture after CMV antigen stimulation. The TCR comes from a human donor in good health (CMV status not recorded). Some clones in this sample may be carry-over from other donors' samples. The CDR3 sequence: CASGREDTGELFF. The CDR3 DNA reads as TGTGCCAGCGGGAGGGAGGACACCGGGGAGCTGTTTTTT.